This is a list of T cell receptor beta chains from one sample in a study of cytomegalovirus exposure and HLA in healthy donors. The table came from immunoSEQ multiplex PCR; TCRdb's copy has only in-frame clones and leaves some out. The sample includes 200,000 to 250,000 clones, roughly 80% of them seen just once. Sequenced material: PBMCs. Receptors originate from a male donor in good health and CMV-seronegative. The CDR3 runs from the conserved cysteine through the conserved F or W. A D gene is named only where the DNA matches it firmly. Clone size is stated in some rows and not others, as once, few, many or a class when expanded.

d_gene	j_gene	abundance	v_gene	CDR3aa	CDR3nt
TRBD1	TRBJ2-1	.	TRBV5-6	CASRTNRGRSYNEQFF	TGTGCCAGCAGGACTAACAGGGGGCGATCCTACAATGAGCAGTTCTTC
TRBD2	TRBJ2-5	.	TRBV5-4	CASSLGTSYETQYF	TGTGCCAGCAGCTTGGGGACTAGTTACGAGACCCAGTACTTC
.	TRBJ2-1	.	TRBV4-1	CASSLMSDGSGYNEQFF	TGCGCCAGCAGCCTCATGAGCGACGGGAGTGGCTACAATGAGCAGTTCTTC
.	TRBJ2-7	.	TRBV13	CASRPEGTSSSYEQYF	TGTGCCAGCAGGCCGGAGGGGACGAGTAGCTCCTACGAGCAGTACTTC
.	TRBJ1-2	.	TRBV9	CASSFHRAGYTF	TGTGCCAGCAGCTTCCACAGGGCTGGCTACACCTTC
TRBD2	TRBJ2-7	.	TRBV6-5	CASSNRLAGGYEQYF	TGTGCCAGCAGTAATCGACTAGCGGGTGGGTACGAGCAGTACTTC
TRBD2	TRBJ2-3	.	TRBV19	CASSMYRTSGRATDTQYF	TGTGCCAGTAGTATGTATCGGACTAGCGGGAGGGCAACAGATACGCAGTATTTT
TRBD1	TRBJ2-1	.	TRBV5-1	CASRNRQGVDEQFF	TGCGCCAGCAGAAACCGACAGGGGGTCGATGAGCAGTTCTTC
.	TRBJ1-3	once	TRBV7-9	CSSSLRNRVGNTIYF	TGTTCCAGCAGCTTACGGAACAGGGTAGGAAACACCATATATTTT
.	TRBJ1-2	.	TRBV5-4	CASSMPQGRAGGYTF	TGTGCCAGCAGCATGCCCCAGGGACGGGCGGGAGGCTACACCTTC